These 9 T cell receptor beta chains were all obtained from the same sample, sequenced in a study of blood T cell repertoires in COVID-19. Repertoires were generated with immunoSEQ multiplex PCR, while TCRdb's copy carries only in-frame clones and drops some. The profile shows 250,000 to 300,000 clones, around 81% of them singletons. What was sequenced was peripheral blood. The source of these receptors is a woman aged 55-70 years with active or convalescent COVID-19.

This chain connects TRBV18 to TRBJ1-2, with 10 bases identical to TRBD1. The CDR3 is 15 amino acids. V lost 3 bases, J lost 5 bases, and 6 bases stayed unmatched. Germline-derived CDR1 and CDR2 are KGHSH and LQKENI. The CDR3 region is CASSPGTGDGYGYTF. The CDR3 DNA reads TGTGCCAGCTCACCTGGGACAGGGGATGGGTATGGCTACACCTTC.

The chain recombines TRBV5-4 with TRBJ2-5, with a possible D match to TRBD1 (6 bases). The V and J ends lost 0 bases and 4 bases respectively, with 13 bases between them. The germline V gene encodes CDR1 SGHNT and CDR2 YYREEE (reference sequence). This CDR3 contains 15 residues. CDR3 coding DNA: TGTGCCAGCAGCTTGGCCAGGGGCAAAGGAGAGACCCAGTACTTC. Translation gives CASSLARGKGETQYF.

V is TRBV9 and J is TRBJ2-3; no clear D gene. The V gene lost 2 bases and the J gene lost 1 base, with 11 bases spanning the gap. The CDR3 consists of 15 residues. CDR1 is SGDLS, CDR2 YYNGEE, per germline. The CDR3 DNA reads TGTGCCAGCAGCGTCGTAATGAGCGGCACAGATACGCAGTATTTT. It codes for CASSVVMSGTDTQYF.

This chain connects TRBV2 to TRBJ1-5, with D unclear. Trimming left V 6 bases short and J 4 bases short, with 16 bases between. The germline V gene encodes CDR1 SNHLY and CDR2 FYNNEI. The CDR3 sequence is 15 residues long. CDR3 sequence: CASSESPSANQPQHF. The CDR3 DNA follows: TGTGCCAGCAGCGAGTCTCCTTCCGCAAATCAGCCCCAGCATTTT.

The chain joins TRBV7-2 to TRBJ2-1, with TRBD2 matching 8 bases. Germline CDR1 SGHTA, CDR2 FQGNSA. V dropped 7 bases and J dropped 6; count of bases not matched to a gene: 11. This CDR3 has 15 residues. The CDR3 here is CASNPGTGGGNEQFF. CDR3 in DNA: TGTGCCAGCAACCCTGGAACGGGGGGGGGCAATGAGCAGTTCTTC.

The chain is built from TRBV9 and TRBJ2-2; D ambiguous. This CDR3 has 15 amino acids. The germline V gene has CDR1 SGDLS and CDR2 YYNGEE. V was trimmed by 2 bases and J by 3 bases, leaving 11 bases between them. The CDR3 DNA is TGTGCCAGCAGCGTCGAGTTGGGCTACACCGGGGAGCTGTTTTTT. Encoded protein: CASSVELGYTGELFF.

CDR3 DNA: TGTGCCAGCAGCCTAACGGGACAGGGGGCAGGATCACCCCTCCACTTT. Translating it yields CASSLTGQGAGSPLHF. The V and J genes are TRBV5-4 and TRBJ1-6, with 12 bases aligning to TRBD1. There are 16 residues in the CDR3. Trimming at V came to 4 bases and at J to 10 bases, leaving 9 bases not matched to a gene. Looked up from germline, CDR1 is SGHNT and CDR2 is YYREEE (reference sequence).

V and J are TRBV2 and TRBJ1-1, with D tentatively TRBD1 (5 bases). This CDR3 is 15 amino acids long. V lost 8 bases and J 5 bases, leaving 21 bases between the germline ends. Germline assignment: CDR1 SNHLY and CDR2 FYNNEI. CDR3 sequence reads: CASAGQRGPRTEAFF. Here the CDR3 DNA reads TGTGCCAGCGCTGGGCAGCGGGGCCCGCGGACTGAAGCTTTCTTT.

The chain uses TRBV19 and TRBJ1-2; TRBD1 agrees at 8 bases. J lost 8 bases, V lost 5 bases, and 7 bases had no gene match. Germline CDR1 is LNHDA and CDR2 is SQIVND (reference sequence). The CDR3 length is 13 residues. The chain's CDR3 is CASSGRNRGGYTF. The DNA of the CDR3 is TGTGCCAGTAGTGGACGGAACAGGGGGGGCTACACCTTC.